What follows are 31 T cell receptor beta chains derived from one specimen sequenced in a study of beta chain features in type 1 diabetes. These receptors lack a known antigen. The study reverse transcribed the entire isolated RNA, so it sequenced expressed TCRB transcripts. Data came from immunoSEQ multiplex PCR; TCRdb stores just in-frame clones and leaves some out. The profile shows 150,000 to 180,000 clones, around a tenth of them singletons. General study findings and limits: The study found moderately but significantly shorter TCRB CDR3s in all four CD4+ subsets of Type 1 diabetes patients.

Sequencing was carried out using central memory CD4+ T cells from blood. Receptors were obtained from a man in his thirties or forties with type 1 diabetes.

This clone has more than one count but fewer than ten. The chain links TRBV9 to TRBJ1-5; 8 positions agree with TRBD1. Per germline, CDR1 SGDLS and CDR2 YYNGEE. CDR3 length equals 16 residues. The V and J ends lost 0 bases and 3 bases, in that order; junction bases with no gene match: 5. The DNA of the CDR3 is TGTGCCAGCAGCGTAGGGGGACAGGAGTTCAATCAGCCCCAGCATTTT. It specifies CASSVGGQEFNQPQHF.

The chain links TRBV6-5 to TRBJ1-2; TRBD1 is a possible D gene (5 bases). Germline V lookup: CDR1 MNHEY, CDR2 SVGAGI. The length of the CDR3 is 14 residues. V lost 4 bases and J 7 bases, leaving 16 bases between the germline ends. The CDR3 is CASSSPIGGGGYTF. As DNA, the CDR3 is TGTGCCAGCAGTTCCCCCATTGGGGGGGGTGGCTACACCTTC.

V is TRBV11-2 and J is TRBJ2-3; 8 bases align to TRBD1. The CDR3 is 16 amino acids. Trimming cost V 4 bases and J 1 base; bases outside gene matches: 7. The V gene's germline CDR1 is SGHAT and CDR2 FQNNGV. The CDR3 DNA reads TGTGCCAGCAGCTACCCCAGGGGGCTTGGCACAGATACGCAGTATTTT. As protein: CASSYPRGLGTDTQYF.

This clone has ten or more counts. Other DNA sequences in the sample encode the same CDR3. The rearrangement uses TRBV30 and TRBJ1-2; D gene uncertain. CDR3 length: 11 residues. V dropped 2 bases and J dropped 4 bases, with 5 bases sitting between them. Germline assignment: CDR1 GTSNPN and CDR2 SVGIG (reference sequence). The DNA of the CDR3 is TGTGCCTGGAGTACTGGCTATGGCTACACCTTC. Its translation is CAWSTGYGYTF.

Only a few counts were recorded for this clone. V is TRBV9 and J is TRBJ2-2; TRBD2 matches at 10 bases. The V and J ends lost 0 bases and 8 bases, in that order; junction bases with no gene match: 7. Germline loops: CDR1 SGDLS, CDR2 YYNGEE. This CDR3 contains 16 residues. DNA of the CDR3: TGTGCCAGCAGCGTAGCTAGCGGGAGATCAGCAGGGGAGCTGTTTTTT. Protein product: CASSVASGRSAGELFF.

The J gene is TRBJ2-3, the V gene TRBV11-2; no reliable D call. The CDR3 length is 13 residues. The V end lost 0 bases, the J end lost 7 bases, and 8 bases lay between the germline ends. Germline loops: CDR1 SGHAT, CDR2 FQNNGV. The CDR3 loop reads CASSLEPGNTQYF. DNA for the CDR3: TGTGCCAGCAGCTTAGAGCCGGGTAATACGCAGTATTTT.

This clone has more than one count but fewer than ten. The chain links TRBV29-1 to TRBJ2-3, with 7 nucleotides matching TRBD2. Germline values: CDR1 SQVTM, CDR2 ANQGSEA. The CDR3 covers 12 residues. V dropped 8 bases and J dropped 8; count of bases not matched to a gene: 10. The CDR3 region has the DNA TGCAGCTCTTCGCCGTCGGGGGGTACGCAGTATTTT. Protein sequence: CSSSPSGGTQYF.

J is TRBJ2-7 and V is TRBV10-3; TRBD1 is a possible D gene (5 bases). Trimming left V 0 bases short and J 2 bases short, with 8 bases between. This CDR3 region has 14 residues. The germline V gene encodes CDR1 ENHRY and CDR2 SYGVKD. CDR3 sequence reads: CAISESTGTYEQYF. CDR3 coding DNA: TGTGCCATCAGTGAGTCCACAGGAACCTACGAGCAGTACTTC.

The J gene is TRBJ1-2, the V gene TRBV20-1; the D gene is possibly TRBD1 (5 bases). Trimming took off 4 bases at V and 4 bases at J, with 7 bases between the two ends. Germline V gene lookup returns CDR1 DFQATT and CDR2 SNEGSKA (reference sequence). The CDR3 covers 11 residues. The CDR3 is CSATDSYGYTF. Written as DNA, the CDR3 is TGCAGTGCTACAGACAGCTATGGCTACACCTTC.

This clone was picked up a small number of times. This sample includes further DNA sequences coding for the same CDR3. This chain uses TRBV7-3 with TRBJ2-3; 9 nucleotides align to TRBD1. Germline CDR1 and CDR2: SGHTA and FQGTGA. The J segment lost 2 bases and the V segment lost 5 bases, leaving 5 bases of the junction unmatched. CDR3 length equals 15 residues. The CDR3 DNA reads as TGTGCCAGCAGCCCAGGACAGGGGAACACAGATACGCAGTATTTT. Protein: CASSPGQGNTDTQYF.

This chain connects TRBV4-2 to TRBJ2-1; 8 nucleotides align to TRBD2. Germline V CDR1 and CDR2: LGHNA, YNFKEQ. The CDR3 runs to 17 residues. V was pared by 1 base and J by 0 bases, with 5 bases of the junction left unmatched. CDR3 amino acids: CASSQGSGAVSYNEQFF. For the CDR3, the DNA is TGTGCCAGCAGCCAAGGTAGCGGGGCCGTCTCCTACAATGAGCAGTTCTTC.

The chain employs TRBV19 and TRBJ1-5; weak D call: TRBD1 (5 bases). This CDR3 has 14 residues. Looked up from germline, CDR1 is LNHDA and CDR2 is SQIVND (reference sequence). Trimming pared 5 bases from V and 0 bases from J, leaving 8 bases between. The CDR3 protein is CASSDRHSNQPQHF. The CDR3 nucleotides read TGTGCCAGTAGTGACAGACATAGCAATCAGCCCCAGCATTTT.

This clone was found a few times. The V gene is TRBV6-1, the J gene TRBJ2-1; TRBD2 aligns across 9 bases. This CDR3 contains 16 residues. Unmatched junction bases numbered 11, after V lost 1 base and J lost 10 bases. Per the germline V gene, CDR1 is MNHNS and CDR2 is SASEGT. CDR3 nucleotide sequence: TGTGCCAGCAGTGAAGAACCTGCGGGAGGGCCCTGGGAGCAGTTCTTC. As protein: CASSEEPAGGPWEQFF.

The CDR3 is CASSADSFYGYTF. The CDR3 DNA reads TGTGCCAGCAGTGCGGACAGTTTTTATGGCTACACCTTC. This sequence joins TRBV6-4 and TRBJ1-2, with D possibly matching TRBD1 (6 bases). Trimming removed 4 bases at V and 5 bases at J, with 11 bases between. From germline, CDR1 is MRHNA and CDR2 SNTAGT. There are 13 residues in the CDR3.

The chain uses TRBV4-2 and TRBJ2-1; D uncertain. The CDR3 runs 15 residues. Germline CDR1 reads LGHNA; CDR2 reads YNFKEQ. V shed 6 bases and J shed 0 bases, with 12 bases lying between them. The chain's CDR3 is CASSLSSASYNEQFF. CDR3 DNA sequence: TGTGCCAGCAGTCTATCGAGCGCCTCCTACAATGAGCAGTTCTTC.

This sequence joins TRBV10-3 and TRBJ2-3, with 10 bases matching TRBD2. The CDR3 sequence is 16 residues long. V shed 6 bases, J shed 3 bases, and the junction held 9 bases outside the gene matches. In germline, CDR1 is ENHRY, CDR2 SYGVKD. CDR3 region: CAIRGTSATSTDTQYF. The CDR3 DNA is TGTGCCATCAGGGGGACTAGCGCCACGAGTACAGATACGCAGTATTTT.

The chain joins TRBV14 to TRBJ2-1; possibly TRBD2 for D (6 bases). Germline CDR1 reads SGHDN; CDR2 reads FVKESK. V lost 2 bases and J 1 base, leaving 12 bases between the germline ends. CDR3 length: 16 amino acids. DNA for the CDR3: TGTGCCAGCAGCCAACTGGGCGGGACGTCCTACAATGAGCAGTTCTTC. This encodes CASSQLGGTSYNEQFF.

The CDR3 DNA is TGTGCCAGCAGTTTAATGCAGGGTGGAAATACGCAGTATTTT. Translated: CASSLMQGGNTQYF. The genes are TRBV28 and TRBJ2-3; D might be TRBD1 (5 bases). The germline gives CDR1 MDHEN, CDR2 SYDVKM. The CDR3 has 14 amino acids. Trimming took 2 bases from V and 7 from J, leaving 13 bases between them.

This chain joins TRBV5-1 and TRBJ1-2; the D gene is possibly TRBD1 (6 bases). Trimming took 0 bases from V and 8 from J, leaving 14 bases between them. The germline V gene has CDR1 SGHRS and CDR2 YFSETQ. The CDR3 consists of 14 residues. DNA of the CDR3: TGCGCCAGCAGCTTGGACGGACAGAGACTCGGCTACACCTTC. It codes for CASSLDGQRLGYTF.

The sample holds a few counts of this clone. J is TRBJ2-5 and V is TRBV5-4; 11 bases are shared with TRBD2. Looked up from germline, CDR1 is SGHNT and CDR2 is YYREEE (reference sequence). Trimming cost V 4 bases and J 3 bases; bases outside gene matches: 5. This CDR3 is 15 amino acids long. CDR3 sequence: CASSQGLADKETQYF. The CDR3 DNA follows: TGTGCCAGCAGCCAGGGACTAGCGGACAAAGAGACCCAGTACTTC.

The chain employs TRBV27 and TRBJ1-3; D uncertain. Between the trimmed V and J ends, which lost 6 bases and 8 bases, there was a span of 14 bases. There are 13 residues in the CDR3. Per the germline V gene, CDR1 is MNHEY and CDR2 is SMNVEV (reference sequence). The CDR3 nucleotides read TGTGCCAGCAGCAACAACGGCGGGTACACCATATATTTT. Translating it yields CASSNNGGYTIYF.

This clone came up a few times. The chain carries TRBV5-1 and TRBJ1-5; D gene unclear. From germline, CDR1 is SGHRS and CDR2 YFSETQ. This CDR3 has 14 amino acids. V dropped 10 bases and J dropped 2 bases, with 16 bases sitting between them. The CDR3, as DNA: TGCGCCTGGGCGGGTGGGCCGGGCAATCAGCCCCAGCATTTT. This gives the protein CAWAGGPGNQPQHF. Combining the CDR3 with reference TRBV5-1 and TRBJ1-5 gives the whole variable domain KAGVTQTPRYLIKTRGQQVTLSCSPISGHRSVSWYQQTPGQGLQFLFEYFSETQRNKGNFPGRFSGRQFSNSRSEMNVSTLELGDSALYLCAWAGGPGNQPQHFGDGTRLSIL.

This clone was counted only a few times. The rearrangement uses TRBV19 and TRBJ1-2, with 9 bases that match TRBD1. Per germline, CDR1 LNHDA and CDR2 SQIVND (reference sequence). This CDR3 spans 13 amino acids. V lost 8 bases and J lost 7; bases outside the gene matches: 8. Here the CDR3 DNA reads TGTGCCAGTTGCATTCCGGGACAGGGTGGCTACACCTTC. Encoded protein: CASCIPGQGGYTF.

This clone has a single count. The chain couples TRBV6-1 to TRBJ1-2; no reliable D call. V was cut by 6 bases and J by 0 bases, with 8 bases left in between. CDR1 is MNHNS, CDR2 SASEGT, per germline. This CDR3 contains 13 residues. The chain's CDR3 is CASRETANYGYTF. CDR3 DNA: TGTGCCAGCAGGGAAACAGCTAACTATGGCTACACCTTC.

This clone occurred a few times. The chain combines TRBV29-1 with TRBJ2-1, with 9 bases identical to TRBD1. CDR3 length equals 13 residues. CDR1 and CDR2 (germline): SQVTM, ANQGSEA. The V gene end was trimmed by 3 bases and the J gene end by 7 bases; junction bases not matched to a gene: 4. Here the CDR3 reads CSVDPTGGNEQFF. Written as DNA, the CDR3 is TGCAGCGTTGATCCGACAGGGGGGAATGAGCAGTTCTTC.

The chain employs TRBV28 and TRBJ2-1; a possible D gene is TRBD1 (6 bases). V was shortened by 4 bases and J by 4 bases, with 20 bases between the two germline ends. The CDR3 covers 17 residues. The germline V gene has CDR1 MDHEN and CDR2 SYDVKM. CDR3 amino acids: CASSSPTGTSPYNEQFF. The CDR3 region has the DNA TGTGCCAGCAGTTCCCCTACAGGGACATCGCCTTACAATGAGCAGTTCTTC.

This clone was recorded a few times. The chain is built from TRBV19 and TRBJ1-2; perhaps TRBD1 as D (6 bases). V gave up 9 bases and J gave up 8 bases, with 25 bases separating them. CDR3 length: 15 amino acids. Germline lookup yields CDR1 LNHDA and CDR2 SQIVND (reference sequence). This CDR3 reads CASETGNDVFYGYTF. In DNA form, the CDR3 reads TGTGCCAGCGAAACAGGGAATGATGTATTTTACGGCTACACCTTC.

This clone turned up a few times. V usage is TRBV11-1 and J usage is TRBJ2-1, with 8 bases identical to TRBD1. The V and J ends lost 4 bases and 11 bases, in that order; junction bases with no gene match: 4. CDR3 size: 12 residues. Germline CDR1 is SGHAT and CDR2 is FQDESV (reference sequence). CDR3 in amino acids: CASSSGTGQQFF. As DNA, the CDR3 is TGTGCCAGCAGCTCCGGGACAGGACAGCAGTTCTTC. Full variable domain (rest looked up from reference TRBV11-1 and TRBJ2-1): EAEVAQSPRYKITEKSQAVAFWCDPISGHATLYWYRQILGQGPELLVQFQDESVVDDSQLPKDRFSAERLKGVDSTLKIQPAELGDSAMYLCASSSGTGQQFFGPGTRLTVL.

The rearrangement links TRBV28 to TRBJ2-3, with D hard to call. In germline, CDR1 is MDHEN, CDR2 SYDVKM. V lost 6 bases and J 3 bases, leaving 10 bases between the germline ends. The CDR3 extends over 13 amino acids. The CDR3 reads CASSHSTTDTQYF. The CDR3 coding sequence is TGTGCCAGCAGCCACAGCACGACAGATACGCAGTATTTT. Drawing the rest from reference TRBV28 and TRBJ2-3, the complete variable domain is DVKVTQSSRYLVKRTGEKVFLECVQDMDHENMFWYRQDPGLGLRLIYFSYDVKMKEKGDIPEGYSVSREKKERFSLILESASTNQTSMYLCASSHSTTDTQYFGPGTRLTVL.

This clone has just a few counts. CDR3 sequence (DNA): TGTGCCAGCAGCTTCCAGCTAGCGGGAGGGGAGACCCAGTACTTC. Protein: CASSFQLAGGETQYF. The V gene is TRBV7-8, the J gene TRBJ2-5; 12 nucleotides line up with TRBD2. Trimming removed 3 bases from V and 5 bases from J; junction bases left unmatched: 4. Germline V gene lookup returns CDR1 SGHVS and CDR2 FQNEAQ. The CDR3 length is 15 residues. The full variable domain, its missing parts supplied by reference TRBV7-8 and TRBJ2-5, is GAGVSQSPRYKVAKRGQDVALRCDPISGHVSLFWYQQALGQGPEFLTYFQNEAQLDKSGLPSDRFFAERPEGSVSTLKIQRTQQEDSAVYLCASSFQLAGGETQYFGPGTRLLVL.

This clone was counted only a few times. The rearrangement links TRBV5-8 to TRBJ1-2; D gene ambiguous. The V gene's germline CDR1 is SGHTS and CDR2 YDEGEE. This CDR3 comprises 16 residues. Trimming cost V 0 bases and J 3 bases, with 15 bases left between them. The DNA for the CDR3 is TGTGCCAGCAGCTTGGGTCTCAACAGTCACTACTATGGCTACACCTTC. It translates to CASSLGLNSHYYGYTF. The full variable domain, in which reference TRBV5-8 and TRBJ1-2 provide the parts outside the CDR3, is EAGVTQSPTHLIKTRGQQATLRCSPISGHTSVYWYQQALGLGLQFLLWYDEGEERNRGNFPPRFSGRQFPNYSSELNVNALELEDSALYLCASSLGLNSHYYGYTFGSGTRLTVV.